The next 22 T cell receptor beta chains were all read from a single sample in a study of T cells after yellow fever vaccination. TCRdb re-analysed the 5' RACE reads in MiXCR, keeping a single row per CDR3 protein. Of some 560,000 distinct CDR3 sequences listed, roughly a fifth are singletons. The sample was PBMCs, taken 15 days after the yellow fever booster vaccination. All receptors derive from a man aged 25-40 years who received the YFV17D yellow fever vaccine.

This clonotype was found a few times. The chain joins TRBV6-5 to TRBJ2-5; 8 nucleotides align to TRBD1. Losses at the gene ends were 7 bases for V and 5 bases for J; bases not matched to a gene: 9. Germline V gene lookup returns CDR1 MNHEY and CDR2 SVGAGI. The CDR3 sequence is 14 residues long. The DNA of the CDR3 is TGTGCCAGCATCCACAGGGGGGAGGAGGAGACCCAGTACTTC. This encodes CASIHRGEEETQYF.

The V and J genes are TRBV11-1 and TRBJ2-1; D uncertain. The V gene's germline CDR1 is SGHAT and CDR2 FQDESV (reference sequence). The CDR3 runs 15 residues. V dropped 1 base and J dropped 2 bases, with 9 bases sitting between them. The CDR3 nucleotides are TGTGCCAGCAGCTTAGAGTTACCACCCTACAATGAGCAGTTCTTC. Encoded protein: CASSLELPPYNEQFF.

This clonotype has at least ten counts. V is TRBV5-6 and J is TRBJ2-1; D is possibly TRBD2 (5 bases). CDR3 length: 15 amino acids. The germline V and J ends were trimmed by 3 bases and 4 bases, with 14 bases remaining between them. The germline V gene has CDR1 SGHDT and CDR2 YYEEEE. DNA for the CDR3: TGTGCCAGCAGCTACAGCGGAAGAGGTTACAATGAGCAGTTCTTC. Protein product: CASSYSGRGYNEQFF. Variable domain in full (rest from reference TRBV5-6 and TRBJ2-1): DAGVTQSPTHLIKTRGQQVTLRCSPKSGHDTVSWYQQALGQGPQFIFQYYEEEERQRGNFPDRFSGHQFPNYSSELNVNALLLGDSALYLCASSYSGRGYNEQFFGPGTRLTVL.

In its sample, this clonotype was seen a few times. The V gene is TRBV29-1, the J gene TRBJ2-2, with TRBD1 matching 7 bases. The length of the CDR3 is 15 residues. Germline CDR1 and CDR2: SQVTM and ANQGSEA. Trimming at V came to 4 bases and at J to 7 bases, leaving 12 bases not matched to a gene. The CDR3, as DNA: TGCAGCGTTGCCCGGAACAGGGGCGGAGGCGGGGAGCTGTTTTTT. It yields the protein CSVARNRGGGGELFF.

The chain recombines TRBV6-1 with TRBJ1-2, with D unresolved. CDR3 length equals 15 residues. Deletions cut 2 bases from V and 3 bases from J, with 13 bases between. Looked up from germline, CDR1 is MNHNS and CDR2 is SASEGT. DNA of the CDR3: TGTGCCAGCAGTGAAAGGTTGTCGACGGACTATGGCTACACCTTC. Translating gives CASSERLSTDYGYTF.

This clonotype was detected a few times. V usage is TRBV27 and J usage is TRBJ2-1, with D tentatively TRBD2 (5 bases). CDR3 length: 16 residues. V was cut by 5 bases and J by 0 bases, with 14 bases left in between. Germline assignment: CDR1 MNHEY and CDR2 SMNVEV (reference sequence). CDR3 sequence: CASSTRTPSSYNEQFF. The DNA of the CDR3 is TGTGCCAGCAGTACCCGGACTCCCAGCTCCTACAATGAGCAGTTCTTC.

This clonotype appeared a few times. V gene TRBV29-1 combines with J gene TRBJ2-7; the D gene is possibly TRBD1 (6 bases). Per the germline V gene, CDR1 is SQVTM and CDR2 is ANQGSEA. The CDR3 has 11 residues. V dropped 4 bases and J dropped 7 bases, with 11 bases sitting between them. In nucleotides, the CDR3 is TGCAGCGTTGCCCTGGGGGCTGAGCAGTACTTC. Protein: CSVALGAEQYF.

The chain has TRBV18 and TRBJ1-1, with 7 bases lining up with TRBD1. The J segment lost 4 bases and the V segment lost 2 bases, leaving 7 bases of the junction unmatched. The CDR3 loop spans 15 amino acids. CDR1 is KGHSH and CDR2 is LQKENI in the germline V gene. This CDR3 reads CASSPSQGGGTEAFF. The CDR3 nucleotides are TGTGCCAGCTCACCATCCCAGGGGGGAGGCACTGAAGCTTTCTTT.

This clonotype was detected a few times. V gene TRBV3-1 combines with J gene TRBJ2-3, with 7 bases lining up with TRBD1. Germline V CDR1 and CDR2: LGHDT, YNNKEL (reference sequence). This CDR3 is 13 amino acids long. J was trimmed by 7 bases and V by 7 bases; bases with no gene match: 8. The CDR3 DNA reads as TGTGCCAGCAATCTGAGAGGGGGCCATACGCAGTATTTT. Translated, it gives CASNLRGGHTQYF.

The chain has TRBV19 and TRBJ2-2; 9 bases are shared with TRBD1. V lost 4 bases and J lost 3; bases outside the gene matches: 3. In germline, CDR1 is LNHDA, CDR2 SQIVND (reference sequence). The CDR3 totals 15 residues. The chain's CDR3 is CASSTGQGHTGELFF. For the CDR3, the DNA is TGTGCCAGTAGTACGGGACAGGGCCACACCGGGGAGCTGTTTTTT. Complete variable domain (other parts from reference TRBV19 and TRBJ2-2): DGGITQSPKYLFRKEGQNVTLSCEQNLNHDAMYWYRQDPGQGLRLIYYSQIVNDFQKGDIAEGYSVSREKKESFPLTVTSAQKNPTAFYLCASSTGQGHTGELFFGEGSRLTVL.

This clonotype was picked up many times. The gene calls are TRBV3-1 and TRBJ2-3; a weak D match, TRBD2 (5 bases). The CDR3 is made up of 15 amino acids. V was cut by 4 bases and J by 6 bases, with 17 bases left in between. Germline values: CDR1 LGHDT, CDR2 YNNKEL (reference sequence). CDR3 DNA sequence: TGTGCCAGCAGCCGCGGGTCCTATGAAAGGGATACGCAGTATTTT. It translates to CASSRGSYERDTQYF.

This clonotype was found a few times. The chain employs TRBV20-1 and TRBJ1-1; unclear D gene. The CDR3 has 13 residues. The V gene's germline CDR1 is DFQATT and CDR2 SNEGSKA (reference sequence). V lost 0 bases and J lost 11, with 16 bases in between. The DNA of the CDR3 is TGCAGTGCTAGAGATTTGGGCGGATACCGGGCTTTCTTT. Its protein product is CSARDLGGYRAFF.

The rearrangement links TRBV7-2 to TRBJ2-5; D not resolved. This CDR3 region has 15 residues. CDR1 is SGHTA, CDR2 FQGNSA, per germline. Trimming shortened V by 6 bases and J by 5 bases, and 19 bases separated the two germline ends. The CDR3, as DNA: TGTGCCAGCAGACGGACCTCCAGTCTTGGGGAGACCCAGTACTTC. Residues: CASRRTSSLGETQYF.

The V call is TRBV28, the J call TRBJ2-1; D is ambiguous. Deletions cut 10 bases from V and 9 bases from J, with 19 bases between. The CDR3 contains 13 residues. Germline CDR1 reads MDHEN; CDR2 reads SYDVKM. The DNA for the CDR3 is TGTGCCACAAGCCGGGCCTCACACGGTGAGCAGTTCTTC. Protein sequence: CATSRASHGEQFF.

In nucleotides, the CDR3 is TGCGCCAGCAGCCAAGGTCTTCAGCAGACCAATGAGCAGTTCTTC. Its protein is CASSQGLQQTNEQFF. The gene calls are TRBV4-3 and TRBJ2-1; D uncertain. Germline V CDR1 and CDR2: LGHNA, YSLEER. The CDR3 covers 15 residues. Trimming cost V 1 base and J 6 bases, with 13 bases left between them.

This clonotype was seen a few times. The chain has TRBV27 and TRBJ2-7, with D unclear. Trimming took off 3 bases at V and 2 bases at J, with 8 bases between the two ends. The CDR3 is 13 amino acids. Germline loops: CDR1 MNHEY, CDR2 SMNVEV (reference sequence). The CDR3: CASSFQAAYEQYF. CDR3 DNA sequence: TGTGCCAGCAGTTTCCAGGCAGCCTACGAGCAGTACTTC.

The V call is TRBV28, the J call TRBJ2-2, with 13 nucleotides matching TRBD2. Germline V lookup: CDR1 MDHEN, CDR2 SYDVKM. The CDR3 extends over 23 amino acids. V dropped 7 bases and J dropped 4; count of bases not matched to a gene: 27. CDR3 sequence: CASIHRRIGLAGVVQVGTGELFF. CDR3 bases: TGTGCCAGCATCCATCGGAGAATCGGACTAGCGGGAGTAGTTCAAGTGGGCACCGGGGAGCTGTTTTTT. Looking up the rest from reference TRBV28 and TRBJ2-2 gives the full variable domain: DVKVTQSSRYLVKRTGEKVFLECVQDMDHENMFWYRQDPGLGLRLIYFSYDVKMKEKGDIPEGYSVSREKKERFSLILESASTNQTSMYLCASIHRRIGLAGVVQVGTGELFFGEGSRLTVL.

This clonotype appeared a few times. The chain recombines TRBV5-4 with TRBJ2-7, with D perhaps matching TRBD1 or TRBD2 (5 bases each). Looked up from germline, CDR1 is SGHNT and CDR2 is YYREEE (reference sequence). The V end lost 2 bases, the J end lost 2 bases, and 14 bases lay between the germline ends. The CDR3 length is 15 residues. The CDR3 here is CASSFRERGTYEQYF. CDR3 DNA: TGTGCCAGCAGCTTCAGGGAGCGTGGGACCTACGAGCAGTACTTC.

On this clonotype: A read error may be the cause here, since a much bigger clone is one base away. The CDR3 DNA is TGTGCCATCAGTGAGTCCGGAGCAGTTCAAGAGGCCCAGTACTTC. It encodes CAISESGAVQEAQYF. The chain carries TRBV10-3 and TRBJ2-5; D is unresolved. Germline CDR1 and CDR2: ENHRY and SYGVKD. The CDR3 runs to 15 residues.

This clonotype has more than one count but fewer than ten. The rearrangement uses TRBV12-5 and TRBJ2-1; possibly TRBD2 for D (5 bases). V dropped 5 bases and J dropped 9 bases, with 17 bases sitting between them. This CDR3 is built from 14 residues. Germline assignment: CDR1 LGHNT and CDR2 FRNRAP. The CDR3 reads CASGPTLGVSEQFF. In nucleotides, the CDR3 is TGTGCTAGTGGTCCCACCCTGGGAGTTTCTGAGCAGTTCTTC. The full variable domain, with the rest looked up from reference TRBV12-5 and TRBJ2-1, is DARVTQTPRHKVTEMGQEVTMRCQPILGHNTVFWYRQTMMQGLELLAYFRNRAPLDDSGMPKDRFSAEMPDATLATLKIQPSEPRDSAVYFCASGPTLGVSEQFFGPGTRLTVL.

The chain uses TRBV29-1 and TRBJ2-1; D possibly corresponds to TRBD2 (5 bases). V dropped 6 bases and J dropped 12 bases, with 21 bases sitting between them. This CDR3 contains 13 residues. Germline-derived CDR1 and CDR2 are SQVTM and ANQGSEA. For the CDR3, the DNA is TGCAGCGTACCCCCGACCGGGGTCCCCTGGCAGTTCTTC. Encoded protein: CSVPPTGVPWQFF.

The rearrangement links TRBV5-1 to TRBJ2-3, with 7 bases that match TRBD2. This CDR3 comprises 16 residues. J was trimmed by 4 bases and V by 4 bases; bases with no gene match: 12. Germline-derived CDR1 and CDR2 are SGHRS and YFSETQ. The CDR3 loop is CASSPMGAGVADTQYF. CDR3 nucleotide sequence: TGCGCCAGCAGCCCGATGGGCGCGGGAGTAGCAGATACGCAGTATTTT.